This T cell receptor (beta chain) is drawn from a study of OX40 agonist ivuxolimab in advanced cancers. Study-wide background: The patients received ivuxolimab by intravenous route every 2 weeks at 0.01 to 10 mg/kg.

V trimming: 5 bases; J trimming: 0 bases; junction bases outside the gene matches: 4. CDR3 length: 14 amino acids. Germline CDR1 and CDR2: SEHNR and FQNEAQ (reference sequence). Measured with immunoSEQ multiplex PCR; TCRdb has only the in-frame clones, and not every one. This table has fewer than 60,000 clones, 75% to 90% appearing once. The sample was CD4+ or CD8+ T cells sorted from blood, taken in a trial of the OX40 agonist ivuxolimab. The sequence was collected from an adult with an advanced solid tumor such as melanoma, head and neck, liver or kidney cancer. V and J are TRBV7-9 and TRBJ2-7; 7 positions match TRBD2. CDR3 in DNA: TGTGCCAGCAGCACTAGCGCCGGCTCCTACGAGCAGTACTTC. This encodes CASSTSAGSYEQYF.